The following is a T cell receptor (beta chain) sequence with its context. This entry is derived from a study of CD8 T cells in Susac syndrome. Study background: When their blood was taken, patients with Susac syndrome were therapy-naive, taking corticosteroids, or taking intravenous immunoglobulin alone.

The authors sequenced TCR beta from blood CD8+ and CD4+ T cells. After extraction with the RNeasy kit, about 0.45 to 1 ug of the RNA was reverse transcribed using random hexamers. The CDR3 of TCR beta was amplified by immunoSEQ multiplex PCR across 54 Vbeta and 13 Jbeta. TCRdb used MiXCR to reprocess the immunoSEQ multiplex PCR reads, holding one entry per CDR3 protein. The table has about 80,000 distinct CDR3 sequences, around 96% seen once. Specimen: CD8+ T cells from PBMCs. The sequence came from a human donor with Susac syndrome.

DNA of the CDR3: TGTGCCAGCAGCTTGGGCGGAAACCTTGCCGGGCAGTACTTC. Its protein product is CASSLGGNLAGQYF. This chain links TRBV5-6 with TRBJ2-7; D unclear. The germline V and J ends were trimmed by 0 bases and 9 bases, with 16 bases remaining between them. Looked up from germline, CDR1 is SGHDT and CDR2 is YYEEEE. The CDR3 contains 14 residues.